This record looks at one TCR beta chain sequence and its context. The antigen this receptor binds is unknown. Within one base of it there is no much larger clone, and no base qualities were kept. The data are from a study of cytomegalovirus exposure and HLA in healthy donors (dated by TCRdb to 2017 to 2019). In the study overall: In an earlier analysis of under 750 of the donors, approximately 260 Gb of sequence data and 120 million or so unique TCR beta sequences from some 170 million T cells were reported. An earlier analysis of 587 of the donors used high-throughput TCR beta sequencing to judge whether each TCR beta V gene segment behaved as functional or pseudogenic. The aim of the study was to test whether cataloging public T cell receptors could identify signatures of past pathogen exposure. Besides the first cohort of roughly 640 subjects, a separate validation cohort made up of over a hundred different subjects was used. The T cell repertoires of under 700 subjects were profiled by immunosequencing and related to cytomegalovirus serostatus. The later analysis used no new phenotypic data to find candidate immune exposures, relying instead on TCR beta sequences and their occurrence across donors. An early release covering around 630 HLA-typed donors comprised about 290 gigabases of sequencing data and 85 million or so unique TCR sequences. HLA typing included class I and class II loci at four-digit resolution. To predict cytomegalovirus infection status, the study combined high-throughput TCR immunosequencing, statistical association of individual TCRs with disease status, and machine learning. Every repertoire in the discovery cohort had been generated on one and the same sequencing platform. A few DR-DQ haplotypes were handled as single units for association and clustering because linkage in the cohort was strong. In a later genetic analysis, genome-wide SNP genotypes for about 55% of the roughly 700 donors were used, and that subset was treated as a discovery cohort. Of the 300 to 500 genotyped donors, 75% to 85% were placed in the genetic ancestry cluster associated with self-reported Caucasian donors. To study patterns of TCR occurrence, a later analysis re-analyzed previously published TCR beta repertoires from around 660 donors and added high-resolution HLA genotyping. Among about 400 genotyped donors of the cohort, an average of approximately 240,000 unique TCR beta nucleotide sequences was sequenced per donor, of which about 18% were non-productive. Alongside the repertoire data, information on donor age, sex, ethnicity and CMV serostatus was compiled. The number of typed donors differed by locus: about 620-630 for A, B, C, DRB1 and DQB1; 500 to 550 for DQA1; 606 for DPA1; and approximately 450 for DPB1. What the research found in general, with its limitations: The presence/absence analyses assumed that sequencing depth was roughly uniform across donors, and that assumption may not be true. Because some donors lacked HLA typing at each locus, the association tests relied only on the typed subset. Only TCR beta chains were sequenced in this cohort, and the absence of alpha or paired-chain data limited detectable features. In vitro tests confirmed that a few of the cytomegalovirus-associated TCR beta chains recognize cytomegalovirus antigens. Compared with equally common non-associated chains, HLA-associated TCR beta chains in a later analysis were more clonally expanded and had lower generation probabilities. The study listed around 160 TCR beta chains as associated with cytomegalovirus. A later analysis reported that several top co-occurrence clusters appeared linked to parvovirus B19, influenza, CMV and Epstein-Barr virus. Most TCR sequences were seen in very few donors, while some public TCRs were found in many individuals. At a false discovery rate of 0.05, a later analysis linked 16,000 or so TCR beta sequences to specific HLA alleles. The authors suggested that the approach could potentially be extended to other disease states and immunological phenotypes. Seventeen rarely observed V segments, including chromosome 9 orphons, were excluded from the earlier analysis of several hundred of the donors because counts were too low. Broadly in line with IMGT annotations, most TCR beta V segments showed up in productive rearrangements about 87% or about 30% of the time in an earlier analysis of approximately 600 of the donors. In both the original and validation cohorts, the classifier was reported to diagnose cytomegalovirus status with high specificity and sensitivity. A further reported finding was that TCR beta sequences accurately predicted the HLA-A and HLA-B alleles for most subjects in the first cohort. Some IMGT-functional V segments, including TRBV6-2 and TRBV6-3, could not be distinguished by the 87-base-pair reads and were therefore excluded. Most CMV-associated TCR beta chains appeared to be HLA-restricted in a later analysis, and the HLA associations seemed to be driven largely by CMV exposure. An association between a missense DCLRE1C variant and V-gene and J-gene trimming of TCR beta chains was found in a later genetic analysis and replicated in an independent cohort. The sequencing pipeline was judged likely to have produced a cluster of highly shared sequence variants as a technical artifact. Strong co-occurrence of HLA alleles, especially DR and DQ, made assigning TCR associations to individual alleles difficult. According to a later genetic analysis, donors in an Asian-associated ancestry cluster had fewer N-insertions in productive TCRs than the roughly 670-donor mean. The only immune exposure information available for the cohort was CMV serostatus. Linkage disequilibrium might explain the correlated functional status among segregating V segments, but an unknown experimental factor could not be ruled out. In a later analysis, TCR association rates were found to vary across HLA loci, with the most associated TCRs seen for DRB1 alleles and the fewest for HLA-C alleles.

V gives up 5 bases and J gives up 6 bases, and the segment between their germline ends measures 16 bases. The germline V gene yields SGHAT for CDR1 and FQNNGV for CDR2. The CDR3 numbers 14 residues from cysteine through phenylalanine. This entry keeps only the CDR3 DNA: 42 bases, framed from base 1. The cohort comprised several hundred healthy bone marrow donors. At the time of sampling, all cohort members were nominally healthy, though unrecorded immune exposures were likely present. The donor tested CMV seronegative and was one of the 352 seronegative cohort members. A peripheral blood sample was collected from each donor, and TCR beta sequencing was performed on peripheral blood mononuclear cells. Genomic DNA extraction from the blood cell samples was performed with the Qiagen DNeasy Blood Extraction Kit. Preparation of the library involved the immunoSEQ multiplex PCR assay. The multiplex PCR relied on a mix of 60 forward primers for TCR Vbeta segments and 13 reverse primers for TCR Jbeta segments. The CDR3 region of rearranged TCR beta genes was amplified from genomic DNA with a multiplex PCR assay. The amplified TCR beta libraries were sequenced on the Illumina HiSeq System as 87-base-pair reads. The study's own analysis went as follows. A later analysis tallied around 80 million unique TCR beta chains across the 666 repertoires, and about 10 million of those chains were shared by two or more donors. A nearest-neighbor algorithm error-corrected the raw reads and collapsed the reads into unique sequences, merging closely related sequences to remove PCR and sequencing errors. CDR3 sequences were aligned to IMGT reference sequences to assign V, D and J gene segments. For a sequence to be retained, a match of at least six nucleotides to both a V gene segment and a J gene segment was required. Rearrangements were called productive when the CDR3 lacked stop codons and stayed in frame with V and J; all others were non-productive. CDR3 was defined according to IMGT convention as the region running from the second conserved V-encoded cysteine to the conserved J-encoded phenylalanine. The earlier analysis of approximately 590 of the donors excluded any sequence lacking an unambiguous match to a single V gene segment. In an earlier analysis of 450 to 750 of the donors, a V segment was called functional when productive rearrangements were above 56.7%, and segregating when the standard deviation between donors exceeded 5%. To diagnose cytomegalovirus status from the catalog of TCR beta chain sequences, a statistical classification framework was built. V and J gene assignment, in a later analysis, came from comparing TCR nucleotide sequences with IMGT/GENE-DB human TR gene sequences. A later analysis assigned CDR3 sequences and most-parsimonious VDJ recombination scenarios with the TCRdist pipeline. In a later analysis, each TCR beta chain was defined by its CDR3 amino acid sequence together with its V-gene family, and reads lacking a unique V-gene family were excluded. To address suspected cross-contamination and a sequencing artifact, a later analysis removed some 620 highly shared, low-generation-probability nucleotide sequences. In a later analysis, a clonal expansion index for each public chain was calculated from normalized within-repertoire ranks of inferred template counts. In a later analysis, generation probabilities were computed using a VDJ recombination model fitted to out-of-frame rearrangements, and the results were checked against IGoR. Hypergeometric tests were used in a later analysis to score TCR-TCR, TCR-HLA and TCR-CMV co-occurrence, with a repertoire-size bias correction applied to the TCR pairs. False discovery rates were estimated in a later analysis by permuting HLA or CMV assignments 20 times. In a later analysis, co-occurring TCRs were grouped using DBSCAN, and TCRdist sequence similarity was added for clustering within HLA-allele-positive subsets. Repertoires with fewer than 30,000 or more than 120,000 public chains, plus five repertoires with anomalous nucleotide sharing, were excluded from co-occurrence clustering. Entries here come from immuneACCESS through TCRdb and include only in-frame sequences with V and J called. Some clones fail to appear in such tables; in the studies checked, an unresolved V gene covers under half of the shortfall, and the cause of the remainder is unknown. For V, J and clone size, that table is used; D and trimming come from the DNA. This sample holds some 120,000 clones; around three quarters were observed only once. The ten biggest clones cover roughly 3.5% of the sample.

The sequence came from a man in his forties in good health and CMV-seronegative. Rearrangement joined TRBV11-2 to TRBJ1-1; possibly the D gene is TRBD1, per 5 matching bases. The sequenced sample was PBMCs. The DNA reads TGTGCCAGCAGCCTACAAGGGGAAAGGGCTGAAGCTTTCTTT. The resulting protein is CASSLQGERAEAFF.